The entry below describes one T cell receptor (beta chain). Its specificity is not known. CDR1 LNHDA and CDR2 SQIVND come from the germline V gene (reference sequence). The CDR3 consists of 13 residues. V was pared by 5 bases and J by 10 bases, with 10 bases of the junction left unmatched. The data derive from a study of T cell responses to AZD1222 COVID-19 vaccine. The study's findings and limits: Dominant CD4 TCR responses targeted spike regions 160-218 and 743-854. Rises in breadth and depth of Spike-specific TCRs came after two AZD1222 doses. None of the repertoires were sampled until the peak T cell response had passed.

Produced via immunoSEQ multiplex PCR; TCRdb's table is partial and in-frame only. The table records about 100,000 clones, approximately 87% of them present only once. The receptor was derived from an adult in good health. V and J are TRBV19 and TRBJ1-1; 7 bases agree with TRBD1. The sequencing used peripheral blood, collected on day 0 of AZD1222 vaccination. Here the CDR3 DNA reads TGTGCCAGTAGTTCCAACAGGGGAGAACGAGCTTTCTTT. It specifies CASSSNRGERAFF. Supplemented by reference TRBV19 and TRBJ1-1, the full variable domain reads DGGITQSPKYLFRKEGQNVTLSCEQNLNHDAMYWYRQDPGQGLRLIYYSQIVNDFQKGDIAEGYSVSREKKESFPLTVTSAQKNPTAFYLCASSSNRGERAFFGQGTRLTVV.